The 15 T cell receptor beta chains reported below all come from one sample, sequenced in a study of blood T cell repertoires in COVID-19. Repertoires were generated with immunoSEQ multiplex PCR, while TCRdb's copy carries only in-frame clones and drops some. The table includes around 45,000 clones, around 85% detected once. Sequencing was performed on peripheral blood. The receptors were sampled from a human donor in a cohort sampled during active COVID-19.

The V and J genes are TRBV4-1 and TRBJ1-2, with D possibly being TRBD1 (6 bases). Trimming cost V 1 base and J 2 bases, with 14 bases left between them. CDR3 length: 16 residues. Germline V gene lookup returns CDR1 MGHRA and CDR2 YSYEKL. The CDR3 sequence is CASSQGGGASNYGYTF. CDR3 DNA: TGCGCCAGCAGCCAAGGAGGGGGGGCCTCCAACTATGGCTACACCTTC.

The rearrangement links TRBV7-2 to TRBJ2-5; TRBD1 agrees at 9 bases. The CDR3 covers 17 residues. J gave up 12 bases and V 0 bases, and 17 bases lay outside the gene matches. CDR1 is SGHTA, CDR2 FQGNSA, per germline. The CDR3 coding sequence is TGTGCCAGCAGCTTAGCCCCGGGGACAGGGCTAGAGAGGGATAAGTACTTC. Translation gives CASSLAPGTGLERDKYF.

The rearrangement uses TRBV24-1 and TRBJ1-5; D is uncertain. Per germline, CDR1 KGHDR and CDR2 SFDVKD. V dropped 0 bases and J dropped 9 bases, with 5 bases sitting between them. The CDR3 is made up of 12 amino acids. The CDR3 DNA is TGTGCCACCAGTGATTTGTATCCGCCCCAGCATTTT. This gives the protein CATSDLYPPQHF.

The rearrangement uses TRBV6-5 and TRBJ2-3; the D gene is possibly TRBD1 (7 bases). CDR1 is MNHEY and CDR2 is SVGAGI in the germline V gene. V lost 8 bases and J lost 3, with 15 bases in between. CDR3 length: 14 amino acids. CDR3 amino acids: CASGGGGFTDTQYF. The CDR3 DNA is TGTGCCAGCGGAGGAGGGGGCTTTACAGATACGCAGTATTTT.

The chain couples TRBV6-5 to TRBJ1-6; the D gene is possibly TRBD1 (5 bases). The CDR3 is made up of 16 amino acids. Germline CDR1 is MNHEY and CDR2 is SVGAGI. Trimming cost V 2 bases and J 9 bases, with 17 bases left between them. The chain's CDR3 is CASSYRGLGLGSPLHF. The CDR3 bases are TGTGCCAGCAGTTACCGGGGGTTGGGGCTGGGTTCACCCCTCCACTTT.

The CDR3 nucleotides are TGTGCCAGCAGCGCTGGGACAGGGGGTCGAGAGACCCAGTACTTC. It is translated as CASSAGTGGRETQYF. The chain combines TRBV2 with TRBJ2-5, with 11 bases lining up with TRBD1. Germline loops: CDR1 SNHLY, CDR2 FYNNEI. The CDR3 runs 15 residues. V trimming: 6 bases; J trimming: 4 bases; junction bases outside the gene matches: 7.

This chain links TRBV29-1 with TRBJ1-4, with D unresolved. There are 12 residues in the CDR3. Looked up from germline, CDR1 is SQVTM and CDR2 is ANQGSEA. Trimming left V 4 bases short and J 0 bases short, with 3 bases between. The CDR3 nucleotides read TGCAGCGTTGTCGCAACTAATGAAAAACTGTTTTTT. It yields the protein CSVVATNEKLFF.

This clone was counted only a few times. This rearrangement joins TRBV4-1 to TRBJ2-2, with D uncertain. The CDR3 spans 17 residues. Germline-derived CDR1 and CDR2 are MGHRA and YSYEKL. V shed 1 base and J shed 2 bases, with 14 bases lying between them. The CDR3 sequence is CASSQGATYLNTGELFF. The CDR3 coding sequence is TGCGCCAGCAGCCAAGGAGCGACCTACCTAAACACCGGGGAGCTGTTTTTT.

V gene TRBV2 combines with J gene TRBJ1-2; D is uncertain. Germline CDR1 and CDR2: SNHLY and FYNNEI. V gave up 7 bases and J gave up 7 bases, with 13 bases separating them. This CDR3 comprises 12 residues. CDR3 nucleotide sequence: TGTGCCAGCAATCAGGTCGTCGGTGGCTACACCTTC. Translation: CASNQVVGGYTF.

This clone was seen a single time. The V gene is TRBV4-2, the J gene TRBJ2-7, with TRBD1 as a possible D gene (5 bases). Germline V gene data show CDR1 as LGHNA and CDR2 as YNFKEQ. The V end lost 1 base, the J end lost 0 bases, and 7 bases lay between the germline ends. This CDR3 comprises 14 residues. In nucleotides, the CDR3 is TGTGCCAGCAGCCAAGGGGGCAGCTCCTACGAGCAGTACTTC. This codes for CASSQGGSSYEQYF.

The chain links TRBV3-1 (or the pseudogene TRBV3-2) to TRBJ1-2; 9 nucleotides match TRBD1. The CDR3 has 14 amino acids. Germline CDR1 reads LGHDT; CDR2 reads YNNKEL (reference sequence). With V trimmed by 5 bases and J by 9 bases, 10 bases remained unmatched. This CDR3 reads CASSFRTGVSSYTF. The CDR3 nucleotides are TGTGCCAGCAGCTTCCGGACAGGGGTTAGCAGCTACACCTTC.

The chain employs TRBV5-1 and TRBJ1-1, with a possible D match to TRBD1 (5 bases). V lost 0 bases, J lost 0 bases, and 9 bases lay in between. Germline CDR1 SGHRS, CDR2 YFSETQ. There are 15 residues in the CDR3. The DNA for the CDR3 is TGCGCCAGCAGCTTGGGCGGGGGGATGAACACTGAAGCTTTCTTT. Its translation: CASSLGGGMNTEAFF.

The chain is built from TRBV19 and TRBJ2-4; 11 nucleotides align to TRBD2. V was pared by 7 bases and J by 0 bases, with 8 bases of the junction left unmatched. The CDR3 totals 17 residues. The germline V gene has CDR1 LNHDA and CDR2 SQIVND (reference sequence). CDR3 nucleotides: TGTGCCAGTAAGGCTAGCGGGGGGTCGCTAGCCAAAAACATTCAGTACTTC. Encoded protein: CASKASGGSLAKNIQYF.

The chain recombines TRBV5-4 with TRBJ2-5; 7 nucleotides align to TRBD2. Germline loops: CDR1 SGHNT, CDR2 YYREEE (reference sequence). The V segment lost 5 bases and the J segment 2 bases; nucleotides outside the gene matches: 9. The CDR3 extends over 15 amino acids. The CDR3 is CASSTALAAQETQYF. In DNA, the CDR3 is TGTGCCAGCAGTACTGCTCTAGCGGCTCAAGAGACCCAGTACTTC.

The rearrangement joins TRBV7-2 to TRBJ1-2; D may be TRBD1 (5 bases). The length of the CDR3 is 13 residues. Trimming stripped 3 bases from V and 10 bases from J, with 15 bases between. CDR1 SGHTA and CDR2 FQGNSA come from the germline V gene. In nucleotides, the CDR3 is TGTGCCAGCAGCTTGGGGGGGACCCAGAACTACACCTTC. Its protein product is CASSLGGTQNYTF.